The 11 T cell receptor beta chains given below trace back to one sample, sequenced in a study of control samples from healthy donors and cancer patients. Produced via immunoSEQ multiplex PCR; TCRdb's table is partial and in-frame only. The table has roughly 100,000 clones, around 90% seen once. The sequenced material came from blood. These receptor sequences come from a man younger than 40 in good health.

CDR3 bases: TGTGCCAGCAGCTTAGGGGTGACGGGGGATAATTCACCCCTCCACTTT. Translation: CASSLGVTGDNSPLHF. J is TRBJ1-6 and V is TRBV7-8; weak D call: TRBD1 (5 bases). V gave up 1 base and J gave up 5 bases, with 12 bases separating them. Germline lookup yields CDR1 SGHVS and CDR2 FQNEAQ. The CDR3 extends over 16 amino acids.

The CDR3 loop is CASSLVGLTSDEQYF. The CDR3 bases are TGCGCCAGCAGCTTGGTGGGACTAACAAGTGACGAGCAGTACTTC. J is TRBJ2-7 and V is TRBV5-1, with TRBD2 matching over 7 bases. CDR1 and CDR2 (germline): SGHRS, YFSETQ. This CDR3 has 15 amino acids. The J segment lost 5 bases and the V segment lost 0 bases, leaving 8 bases of the junction unmatched.

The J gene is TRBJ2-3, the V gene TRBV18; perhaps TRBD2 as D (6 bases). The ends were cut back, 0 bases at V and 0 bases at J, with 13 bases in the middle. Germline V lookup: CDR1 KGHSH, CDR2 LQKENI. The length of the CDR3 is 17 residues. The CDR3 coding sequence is TGTGCCAGCTCACCACCGACGGCTAGCGAGAGCACAGATACGCAGTATTTT. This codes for CASSPPTASESTDTQYF.

CDR3 residues: CASSPRRGGNQPQHF. In nucleotides, the CDR3 is TGTGCCAGCAGCCCCCGACGGGGTGGCAATCAGCCCCAGCATTTT. The chain uses TRBV14 and TRBJ1-5; D gene ambiguous. Germline assignment: CDR1 SGHDN and CDR2 FVKESK. V lost 4 bases, J lost 2 bases, and 12 bases lay in between. The CDR3 loop spans 15 amino acids.

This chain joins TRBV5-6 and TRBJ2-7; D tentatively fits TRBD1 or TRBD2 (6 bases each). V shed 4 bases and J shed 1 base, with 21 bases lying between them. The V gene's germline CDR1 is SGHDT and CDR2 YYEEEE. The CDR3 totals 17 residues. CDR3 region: CASSGRDNNRGSYEQYF. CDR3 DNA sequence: TGTGCCAGCAGCGGTCGGGACAACAACCGGGGGTCCTACGAGCAGTACTTC.

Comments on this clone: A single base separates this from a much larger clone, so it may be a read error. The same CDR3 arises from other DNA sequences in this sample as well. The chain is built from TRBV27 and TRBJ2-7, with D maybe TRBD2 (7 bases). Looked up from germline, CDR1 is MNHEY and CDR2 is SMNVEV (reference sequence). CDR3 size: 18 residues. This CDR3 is CASCLLSAGGGGSYEQYF. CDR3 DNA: TGTGCCAGCTGTTTACTATCCGCGGGCGGGGGCGGGAGCTACGAGCAGTACTTC.

The chain's CDR3 is CASSPGTGEKLFF. The CDR3 DNA follows: TGTGCCAGCAGCCCTGGGACGGGGGAAAAACTGTTTTTT. The rearrangement links TRBV7-9 to TRBJ1-4; TRBD1 is a possible D gene (5 bases). Germline V gene data show CDR1 as SEHNR and CDR2 as FQNEAQ (reference sequence). The CDR3 covers 13 residues. Trimming removed 5 bases from V and 8 bases from J, with 12 bases in between.

This chain's CDR3 is CASSSGGTDTQYF. The CDR3 region has the DNA TGCGCCAGCAGCTCCGGGGGCACAGATACGCAGTATTTT. The chain combines TRBV5-1 with TRBJ2-3, with D possibly TRBD2 on 5 matching bases. The CDR3 has 13 residues. Trimming took off 3 bases at V and 1 base at J, with 6 bases between the two ends. Germline CDR1 SGHRS, CDR2 YFSETQ.

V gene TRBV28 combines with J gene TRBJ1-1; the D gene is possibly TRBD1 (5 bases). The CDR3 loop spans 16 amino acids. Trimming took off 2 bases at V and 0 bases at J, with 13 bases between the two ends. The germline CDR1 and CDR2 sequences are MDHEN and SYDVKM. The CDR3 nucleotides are TGTGCCAGCAGTTTAATGAGAGGGGCTATGAACACTGAAGCTTTCTTT. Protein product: CASSLMRGAMNTEAFF.

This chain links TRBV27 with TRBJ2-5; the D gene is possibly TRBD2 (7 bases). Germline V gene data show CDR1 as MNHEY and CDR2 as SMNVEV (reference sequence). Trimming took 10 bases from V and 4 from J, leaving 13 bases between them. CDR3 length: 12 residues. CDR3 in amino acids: CATWGGTETQYF. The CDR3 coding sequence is TGTGCCACGTGGGGGGGCACAGAGACCCAGTACTTC.

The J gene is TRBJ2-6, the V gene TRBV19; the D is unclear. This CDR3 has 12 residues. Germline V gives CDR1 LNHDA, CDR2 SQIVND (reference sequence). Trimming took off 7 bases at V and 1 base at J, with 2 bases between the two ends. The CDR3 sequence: CASKSGANVLTF. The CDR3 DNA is TGTGCCAGTAAGTCTGGGGCCAACGTCCTGACTTTC.